Listed below are T cell receptor beta chains from one sample, sequenced in a study of T cell repertoires in cytomegalovirus infection. TCRdb independently ran MiXCR on the reads; one entry per CDR3 protein. The sample lists about 920,000 distinct CDR3 sequences, around 30% occurring once. Their recognized antigens are unknown. The specimen was cultured CD8+ T cells from PBMCs, collected from culture after CMV antigen stimulation. The receptors originated from a human donor in good health (CMV status not recorded). Some clones in this sample may be carry-over from other donors' samples. Each CDR3 is given with its conserved first and last residue. The order of the fields is J gene, clone size, D gene, V gene, CDR3 DNA, CDR3 protein. D genes are given only for firm matches. The listing skips clone size in some rows; elsewhere it reads once, few, many or a size class.

TRBJ2-5 few TRBD1 TRBV5-1 TGCGCCAGCAGCCACCACGACAGGGGGGGAGGGACCCAGTACTTC CASSHHDRGGGTQYF
TRBJ1-5 few . TRBV19 TGTGCCAGTATGGGCAACTTCAATCAGCCCCAGCATTTT CASMGNFNQPQHF
TRBJ2-1 . . TRBV6-6 TGTGCCAGCAGTTACTCAGGGTGGCTGACCTCCTACAATGAGCAGTTCTTC CASSYSGWLTSYNEQFF
TRBJ1-4 many . TRBV7-9 TGTGCCAGCAGCTTAGGCAGGGGCCCGTTTGTGGAAAAACTGTTTTTT CASSLGRGPFVEKLFF
TRBJ2-1 . TRBD1 TRBV6-8 TGTGCCAGCAGTTACTCGGGGACAGAAGATCCGTTCTTC CASSYSGTEDPFF
TRBJ1-4 few . TRBV7-9 TGTGCCAGCAGCCGGGCGGGACCTAATGAAAAACTGTTTTTT CASSRAGPNEKLFF
TRBJ2-3 many TRBD1 TRBV11-2 TGTGCCAGCAGCTATCCGGGACAGAGCACAGATACGCAGTATTTT CASSYPGQSTDTQYF
TRBJ1-6 . . TRBV27 TGTGCCAGCTCAGGGAGAGGCTATAATTCACCCCTCCACTTT CASSGRGYNSPLHF
TRBJ1-5 . . TRBV4-1 TGCGCCAGCAGCCAAGATCACGTATTGGGCAATCAGCCCCAGCATTTT CASSQDHVLGNQPQHF
TRBJ1-5 . TRBD1 TRBV6-2/TRBV6-3 TGTGCCAGCAGTTACGACAGGGTTCAGCCCCAGCATTTT CASSYDRVQPQHF
TRBJ2-2 . . TRBV7-9 TGTGCCAGCCGACTGGCGAACAGTGCCATCACCGGGGAGCTGTTTTTT CASRLANSAITGELFF
TRBJ2-3 . . TRBV7-1 TGTGCCAGCAGCCCCGCGAGAGGGGGGGCGGTTGATACGCAGTATTTT CASSPARGGAVDTQYF
TRBJ1-2 . TRBD1 TRBV7-9 TGTGCCAGCAGCTTACCCAATTCGGGACAGCAGTATGGCTACACCTTC CASSLPNSGQQYGYTF
TRBJ1-2 few . TRBV7-9 TGTGCCAGTAGCTTAGGTAGCAGTAGAGGCTACACCTTC CASSLGSSRGYTF
TRBJ2-5 many . TRBV7-9 TGTGCCAGCAGCCTTCCGGGACATCTGAGTTGGGAGACCCAGTACTTC CASSLPGHLSWETQYF
TRBJ2-7 . TRBD2 TRBV27 TGTGCCAGCAGTTCTCGTGGCGGGGGGGACTCCTACGAGCAGTACTTC CASSSRGGGDSYEQYF
TRBJ2-1 . . TRBV15 TGTGCCACCAGCGACCGCCTAGTGGGTCAAGGTGAGCAGTTCTTC CATSDRLVGQGEQFF
TRBJ2-7 . TRBD1 TRBV2 TGTGCCAGCAGAGGCCGGGACAGGGCTACCCACGAGCAGCACTTC CASRGRDRATHEQHF
TRBJ2-7 many TRBD1 TRBV7-6 TGTGCCAGCAGGAAATTTGGTTTGGGGACAGGTGACGAGCAGTACTTC CASRKFGLGTGDEQYF
TRBJ2-1 many . TRBV7-2 TGTGCCAGCAGCTTAGATCAGGGGGGTGCCTGGGCGGAGCAGTTCTTC CASSLDQGGAWAEQFF
TRBJ2-5 . TRBD2 TRBV29-1 TGCAGCGCACCTAGCGGTTGGGGAGAGACCCAGTACTTC CSAPSGWGETQYF
TRBJ2-5 . TRBD2 TRBV6-2/TRBV6-3 TGTGCCAGCAGTTACGCGAGACTAGCGGGTCCGTGGGGGAGCCAGTACTTC CASSYARLAGPWGSQYF
TRBJ1-1 . . TRBV7-8 TGTGTCAGCAGCTTAGACGGCAGCCCTGAAGCTTTCTTT CVSSLDGSPEAFF
TRBJ1-2 . TRBD1 TRBV27 TGTGCCACCCTGGACAGGGTTCGTAGCTACACCTTC CATLDRVRSYTF
TRBJ2-7 few . TRBV15 TGTGCCACCAGCAGAGGCTACGAGCAGTACTTC CATSRGYEQYF
TRBJ2-7 . . TRBV7-6 TGTGCCAGCAGCCCGCGGGGTCAGGGGGGCCCGCTCTCCTACGAGCAGTACTTC CASSPRGQGGPLSYEQYF
TRBJ1-1 . . TRBV6-5 TGTGCCAGCAGTTACTCTTGGGGAGGGCGTCACACTGAAGCTTTCTTT CASSYSWGGRHTEAFF
TRBJ1-1 few TRBD1 TRBV4-1 TGCGCCAGCAGCCGTGTGCAAGGGGGCCAGGGATTGAACACTGAAGCTTTCTTT CASSRVQGGQGLNTEAFF
TRBJ2-2 once . TRBV4-1 TGCGTCAGCAGCCAGGCAAATGCGAACACCGGGGAGCTGTTTTTT CVSSQANANTGELFF
TRBJ1-2 . TRBD1 TRBV5-5 TGTGCCAGCAGCTCCCCACAGGGGGCAGGGTATGGCTACACCTTC CASSSPQGAGYGYTF
TRBJ2-1 . . TRBV14 TGTGCCAGCAGCCCCTGGGGTATCTCCCCCAATGAGCAGTTCTTC CASSPWGISPNEQFF
TRBJ2-7 . TRBD2 TRBV7-6 TGTGCCAGCAGCTACCCAAGCGGGAACGAGCAGTACTTC CASSYPSGNEQYF
TRBJ2-3 . . TRBV24-1 TGTGCCACCAGTGATTTGACAGTGGCAGATACGCAGTATTTT CATSDLTVADTQYF
TRBJ2-1 . . TRBV5-1 TGCGCCAGCACGGGACAAGGGTTTGATGAGCAGTTCTTC CASTGQGFDEQFF
TRBJ1-1 few . TRBV27 TGTGCCAGCAGTTTCCGGGCCCCTGGGGGTCGTGGGAACACTGAAGCTTTCTTT CASSFRAPGGRGNTEAFF
TRBJ1-1 once . TRBV7-2 TGTGCCAGCAGCTTAGATGGCGAGTACGGGCACGGCACTGAAGCTTTCTTT CASSLDGEYGHGTEAFF
TRBJ1-2 . TRBD1 TRBV20-1 TGCAGTGCTAGAGATCAAACGCACGGGACAGGGGGTCTTGGCTACACCTTC CSARDQTHGTGGLGYTF
TRBJ2-1 . TRBD1 TRBV19 TGTGCCAGTAGCCTAAAACAGGGGGCCCGGGAGCAGTTCTTC CASSLKQGAREQFF
TRBJ1-6 . TRBD1 TRBV9 TGTGCCAGCAGCGCTGACAGGGCCAATTCACCCCTCCACTTT CASSADRANSPLHF
TRBJ2-3 . TRBD1 TRBV24-1 TGTGCCACCAGCGGGACAGGGCGCACAGATACGCAGTATTTT CATSGTGRTDTQYF
TRBJ2-2 once . TRBV27 TGTGCCAGCAGTTTCTCCCCCGCGGGGACCGGGGAGCTGTTTTTT CASSFSPAGTGELFF
TRBJ2-3 . . TRBV28 TGTGCCAGCAGTCGTACAGGGAGACTGGGCACAGATACGCAGTATTTT CASSRTGRLGTDTQYF
TRBJ2-2 many TRBD2 TRBV15 TGTGCCACCGCCCCTACTAGCGGGGGAAGGCCCGGGGAGCTGTTTTTT CATAPTSGGRPGELFF
TRBJ2-7 few . TRBV12-5 TGTGCTAGTTCTAGGGCCCACGAGCAGTACTTC CASSRAHEQYF
TRBJ2-3 . . TRBV6-6 TGTGCCAGCAGTTGGGACGTGGGGGGGGCCGCAGATACGCAGTATTTT CASSWDVGGAADTQYF
TRBJ2-3 many TRBD2 TRBV6-1 TGTGCCAGCAGATTAGCGGGGGGGAGCACAGATACGCAGTATTTT CASRLAGGSTDTQYF
TRBJ1-6 . . TRBV28 TGTGCCAGCAGCCAGGACAGTTTCTCCTATAATTCACCCCTCCACTTT CASSQDSFSYNSPLHF
TRBJ2-5 . . TRBV7-9 TGTGCCAGCAGCTTACGGCGATCGGGGGAGGAGACCCAGTACTTC CASSLRRSGEETQYF
TRBJ2-3 few . TRBV12-3/TRBV12-4 TGTGCCAGCAGTTTAGGGGGGGACTTATTCACAGATACGCAGTATTTT CASSLGGDLFTDTQYF
TRBJ1-2 . TRBD1 TRBV5-4 TGTGCCAGCAGCTTCAGGGACAGGGCCACCTTC CASSFRDRATF
TRBJ1-2 few TRBD1 TRBV5-6 TGTGCCAGCAGCTCAATTTTGGACAGGAACTATGGCTACACCTTC CASSSILDRNYGYTF
TRBJ2-7 few . TRBV6-2/TRBV6-3 TGTGCCAGCTCCCTCAGGACTACTACCTACGAGCAGTACTTC CASSLRTTTYEQYF
TRBJ1-5 few . TRBV27 TGTGCCAGCAGTGACGCCCCAGCGGCCCAGCCCCAGCATTTT CASSDAPAAQPQHF
TRBJ2-1 . . TRBV7-9 TGTGCCAGCAGCTTAGTAATAGGTACCTACAATGAGCAGTTCTTC CASSLVIGTYNEQFF
TRBJ2-1 few . TRBV2 TGTGCCAGCAGTGAAGACTTGAGCTCCTACAATGAGCAGTTCTTC CASSEDLSSYNEQFF
TRBJ1-1 . TRBD1 TRBV2 TGTGCCAGCAGTGAAGCTGACCGGGACAGGGATACTGAAGCTTTCTTT CASSEADRDRDTEAFF
TRBJ2-3 . . TRBV7-3 TGTGCCAGCAGCTTAATGGGGACCGGAGATACGCAGTATTTT CASSLMGTGDTQYF
TRBJ2-6 few . TRBV19 TGTGCCAGTAGTACCCTTACCTGGACGGGGACCTATACTTCCAACGTCCTGACTTTC CASSTLTWTGTYTSNVLTF
TRBJ2-2 . . TRBV6-6 TGTGGAGAGGAGGGGGATAGCGGGGAGCTGTTTTTT CGEEGDSGELFF